The present T cell receptor (beta chain) was sequenced within a study of blood T cell repertoires in COVID-19 (dated by TCRdb to the early 2020s). Turning to the overall study: Samples from collaborators originated in the United States, Italy and Spain and spanned both the acute and convalescent phases of COVID-19. The samples were drawn from two sources: the first 160 participants of the ongoing ImmuneRACE study, and 1,254 subjects contributed by 6 global collaborators. Deeply sampled blood TCRbeta repertoires from subjects exposed to, actively infected with, or recovered from COVID-19 were included in the dataset. A freely available public database, intended as a resource for researchers studying the immune response to SARS-CoV-2, is where the repertoires were released. Where HLA class I and class II types were available, the types were taken from metadata supplied by the sample provider, not from assay-based typing. The material from the prospective study consisted of cDNA or gDNA derived from T cells, B-cell-depleted T cells, or PBMCs. The sample metadata nearly always contained a de-identified subject ID, COVID-19 status, age in years and sex. Here is what the overall study found, with its caveats: The quantity of clinical and demographic metadata differed by source and by participant and was supplied without curation.

According to the germline V gene, CDR1 reads KGHSH and CDR2 reads LQKENI. The CDR3 numbers 13 residues from cysteine through phenylalanine. Only the CDR3 DNA stays, 39 bases, in frame from base 1. V loses 2 bases of germline sequence and J loses 7 bases, and the interval between the two ends is 11 bases. Participants in the prospective study were aged roughly 18 to 89 years, lived in 20 to 25 United States geographic areas, and enrolled through a virtual design. In the prospective study, participants were assigned to cohorts based on the clinical history participants reported in a screening survey and a study questionnaire. For ImmuneRACE Cohort 3, a participant was defined as recovered based on two consecutive negative NP/OP PCR tests, clearance by a healthcare professional, or resolution of symptoms. Each participant in the prospective study had whole blood, serum and a nasopharyngeal or oropharyngeal swab collected by mobile phlebotomists. Additional blood draws and questionnaires over an approximately 2-month period could optionally be provided by prospective study participants. Before DNA extraction, blood samples from the prospective study were shipped at room temperature or frozen.

A note on this clone: Its antigen specificity is not known. No much larger clone is present one base from it, and per-base qualities are unavailable.

TCRbeta CDR3 regions were amplified from genomic DNA by means of the immunoSEQ Assay, a bias-controlled multiplex PCR. The authors processed their data as follows. Nucleated cell counts per sample were estimated from amplification of reference gene primers within the assay. To quantify the absolute abundance of each unique TCRbeta CDR3 rearrangement, sequence reads were collapsed and filtered. For each sample, productive Simpson clonality was calculated as the square root of Simpson's diversity index over productive rearrangements. Sourced from immuneACCESS, this table was stored by TCRdb with only in-frame sequences that have V and J called. A share of the clones is absent; for the studies checked, an unresolved V gene accounts for under half, and the remainder has no known explanation. For V, J and clone size, that table is used; D and trimming come from the DNA. Across this sample there are about 160,000 clones, with roughly 84% seen only once. The leading ten clones occupy 8% of the sample.

The origin of this receptor is a woman aged 50 to 60 who had recovered from COVID-19. The sequenced sample was PBMCs or T cells enriched from blood (not recorded which). The chain is made from TRBV18 and TRBJ2-5; possibly the D gene is TRBD2, per 7 matching bases. The DNA sequence is TGTGCCAGCTCACCAACAGGGAGGGTGACCCAGTACTTC. This yields the protein CASSPTGRVTQYF.